Here is one TCR beta chain with its context. This sample is drawn from a study of OX40 agonist ivuxolimab in advanced cancers. TCRdb keeps only in-frame clones here, not all; method: immunoSEQ multiplex PCR. The data show about 11,000 clones, with around 86% seen just once and 29% held by the top ten. This CDR3 is built from 14 residues. Germline trimming cut 11 bases from V and 5 bases from J; bases unmatched to any gene: 7. The germline V gene encodes CDR1 ENHRY and CDR2 SYGVKD. The chain uses TRBV10-3 and TRBJ2-1, with 12 bases identical to TRBD2. The clonotype originates from an adult with an advanced solid tumor such as melanoma, head and neck, liver or kidney cancer. The sample here was CD4+ or CD8+ T cells sorted from blood, taken in a trial of the OX40 agonist ivuxolimab. The CDR3 DNA is TGTGCCTCCCGGACTAGCGGGATTAACAATGAGCAGTTCTTC. This encodes CASRTSGINNEQFF.